One T cell receptor beta chain is described in this entry. The sample is drawn from a study of control samples from healthy donors and cancer patients. The table came from immunoSEQ multiplex PCR; TCRdb's copy has only in-frame clones and leaves some out. The sample consists of 150,000 to 200,000 clones, around nine tenths of them appearing once. This clonotype originated in a man aged 30-40 years in good health. Sequences were obtained from blood.

CDR3 bases: TGTGCCAGCAGTGACACCACCGGGACAGGGAGCGGCTACACCTTC. This translates into CASSDTTGTGSGYTF. The J gene is TRBJ1-2, the V gene TRBV6-4; 9 nucleotides line up with TRBD1. Trimming cost V 2 bases and J 8 bases; bases outside gene matches: 9. The germline V gene encodes CDR1 MRHNA and CDR2 SNTAGT. This CDR3 contains 15 residues.